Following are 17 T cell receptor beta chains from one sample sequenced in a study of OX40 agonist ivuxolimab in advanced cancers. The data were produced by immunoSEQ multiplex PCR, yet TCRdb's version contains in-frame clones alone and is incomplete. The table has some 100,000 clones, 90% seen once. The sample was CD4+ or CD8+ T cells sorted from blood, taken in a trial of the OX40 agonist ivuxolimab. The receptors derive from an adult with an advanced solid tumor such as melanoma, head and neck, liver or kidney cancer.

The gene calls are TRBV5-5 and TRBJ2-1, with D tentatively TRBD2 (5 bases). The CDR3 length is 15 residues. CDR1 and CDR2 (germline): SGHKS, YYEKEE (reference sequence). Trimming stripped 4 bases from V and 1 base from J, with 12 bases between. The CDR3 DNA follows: TGTGCCAGCAGCGTAACCACGGGATCCTACAATGAGCAGTTCTTC. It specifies CASSVTTGSYNEQFF.

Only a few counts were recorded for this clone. DNA for the CDR3: TGTGCCAGTAGTATTCAAACAGGGAATCAGCCCCAGCATTTT. Translated: CASSIQTGNQPQHF. The chain carries TRBV19 and TRBJ1-5; D is perhaps TRBD1 (6 bases). CDR3 length: 14 amino acids. Germline V gene sequence: CDR1 LNHDA, CDR2 SQIVND (reference sequence). V lost 3 bases and J lost 4, with 10 bases in between.

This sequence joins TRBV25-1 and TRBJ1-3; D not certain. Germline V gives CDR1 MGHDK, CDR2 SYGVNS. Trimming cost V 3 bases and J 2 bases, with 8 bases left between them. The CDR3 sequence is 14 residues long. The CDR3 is CASSEVAAGNTIYF. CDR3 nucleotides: TGTGCCAGCAGTGAGGTGGCAGCTGGAAACACCATATATTTT.

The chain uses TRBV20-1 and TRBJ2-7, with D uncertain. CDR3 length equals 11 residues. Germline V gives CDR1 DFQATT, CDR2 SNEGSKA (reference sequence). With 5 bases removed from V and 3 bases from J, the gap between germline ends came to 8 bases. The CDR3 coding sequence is TGCAGTGCTCCGAGCCTCTACGAGCAGTACTTC. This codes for CSAPSLYEQYF.

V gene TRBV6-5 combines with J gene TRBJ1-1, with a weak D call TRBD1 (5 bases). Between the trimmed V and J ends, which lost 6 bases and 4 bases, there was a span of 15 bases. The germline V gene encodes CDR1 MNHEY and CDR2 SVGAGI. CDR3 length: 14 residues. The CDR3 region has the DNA TGTGCCAGCAGCCTCCGAAGGGGCAGCACTGAAGCTTTCTTT. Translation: CASSLRRGSTEAFF.

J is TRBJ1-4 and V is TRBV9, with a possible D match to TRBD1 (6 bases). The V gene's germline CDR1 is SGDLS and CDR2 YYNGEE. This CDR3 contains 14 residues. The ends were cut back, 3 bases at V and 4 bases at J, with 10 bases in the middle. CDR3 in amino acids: CASSGGTYNEKLFF. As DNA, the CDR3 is TGTGCCAGCAGCGGCGGGACATATAATGAAAAACTGTTTTTT.

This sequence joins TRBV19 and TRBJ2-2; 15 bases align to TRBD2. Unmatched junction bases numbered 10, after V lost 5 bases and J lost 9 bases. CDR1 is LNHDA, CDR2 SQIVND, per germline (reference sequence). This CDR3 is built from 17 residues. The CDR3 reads CASSAGLAGGLYRELFF. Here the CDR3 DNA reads TGTGCCAGTAGTGCGGGACTAGCGGGGGGCTTATACCGGGAGCTGTTTTTT.

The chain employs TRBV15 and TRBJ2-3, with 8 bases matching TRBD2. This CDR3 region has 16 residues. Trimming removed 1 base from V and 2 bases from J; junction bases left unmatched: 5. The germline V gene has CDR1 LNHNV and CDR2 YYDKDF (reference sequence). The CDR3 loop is CATSRVAGGPTDTQYF. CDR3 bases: TGTGCCACCAGCAGAGTGGCGGGGGGACCCACAGATACGCAGTATTTT.

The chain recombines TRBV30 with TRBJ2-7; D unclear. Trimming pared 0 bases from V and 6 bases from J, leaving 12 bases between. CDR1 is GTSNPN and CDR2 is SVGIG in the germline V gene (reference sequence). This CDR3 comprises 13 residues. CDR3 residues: CAWSVHDLGEQYF. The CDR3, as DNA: TGTGCCTGGAGTGTACACGATCTGGGCGAGCAGTACTTC.

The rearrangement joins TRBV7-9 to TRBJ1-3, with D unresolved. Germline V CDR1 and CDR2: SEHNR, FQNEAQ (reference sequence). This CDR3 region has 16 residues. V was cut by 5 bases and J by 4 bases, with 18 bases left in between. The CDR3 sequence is CASSPLTTFSGNTIYF. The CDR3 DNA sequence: TGTGCCAGCAGCCCACTTACTACCTTTTCAGGAAACACCATATATTTT. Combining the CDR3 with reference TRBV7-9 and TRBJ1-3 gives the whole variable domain DTGVSQNPRHKITKRGQNVTFRCDPISEHNRLYWYRQTLGQGPEFLTYFQNEAQLEKSRLLSDRFSAERPKGSFSTLEIQRTEQGDSAMYLCASSPLTTFSGNTIYFGEGSWLTVV.

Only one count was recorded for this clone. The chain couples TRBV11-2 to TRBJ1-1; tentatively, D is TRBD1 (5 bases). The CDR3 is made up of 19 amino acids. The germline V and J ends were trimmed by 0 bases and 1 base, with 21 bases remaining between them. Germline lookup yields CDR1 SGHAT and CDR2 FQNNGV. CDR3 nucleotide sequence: TGTGCCAGCAGCTTAGATATAATTCGGCTTCCAGGGCGGAACACTGAAGCTTTCTTT. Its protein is CASSLDIIRLPGRNTEAFF.

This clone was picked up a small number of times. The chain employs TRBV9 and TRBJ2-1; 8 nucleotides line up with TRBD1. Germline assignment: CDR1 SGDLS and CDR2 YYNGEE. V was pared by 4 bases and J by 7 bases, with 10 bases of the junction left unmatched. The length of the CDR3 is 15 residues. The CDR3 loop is CASSITGTGNNEQFF. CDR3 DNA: TGTGCCAGCAGCATTACCGGGACAGGTAATAATGAGCAGTTCTTC.

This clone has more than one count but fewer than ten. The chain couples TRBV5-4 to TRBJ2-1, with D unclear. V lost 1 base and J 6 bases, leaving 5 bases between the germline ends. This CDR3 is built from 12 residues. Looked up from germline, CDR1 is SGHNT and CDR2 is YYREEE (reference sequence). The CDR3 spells CASSLYSNEQFF. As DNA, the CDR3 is TGTGCCAGCAGCTTGTACTCCAATGAGCAGTTCTTC.

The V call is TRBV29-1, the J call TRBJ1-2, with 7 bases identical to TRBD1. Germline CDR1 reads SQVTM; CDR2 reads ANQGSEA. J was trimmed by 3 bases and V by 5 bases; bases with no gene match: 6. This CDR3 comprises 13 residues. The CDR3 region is CSVRDRGDYGYTF. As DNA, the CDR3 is TGCAGCGTTCGGGACAGAGGGGACTATGGCTACACCTTC.

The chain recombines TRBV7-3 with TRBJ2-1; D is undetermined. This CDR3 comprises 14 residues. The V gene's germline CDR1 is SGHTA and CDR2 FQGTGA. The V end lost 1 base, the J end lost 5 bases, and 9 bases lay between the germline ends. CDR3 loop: CASSLSPGNNEQFF. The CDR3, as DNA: TGTGCCAGCAGCTTAAGTCCTGGGAACAATGAGCAGTTCTTC. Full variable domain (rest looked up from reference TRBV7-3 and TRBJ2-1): GAGVSQTPSNKVTEKGKYVELRCDPISGHTALYWYRQSLGQGPEFLIYFQGTGAADDSGLPNDRFFAVRPEGSVSTLKIQRTERGDSAVYLCASSLSPGNNEQFFGPGTRLTVL.

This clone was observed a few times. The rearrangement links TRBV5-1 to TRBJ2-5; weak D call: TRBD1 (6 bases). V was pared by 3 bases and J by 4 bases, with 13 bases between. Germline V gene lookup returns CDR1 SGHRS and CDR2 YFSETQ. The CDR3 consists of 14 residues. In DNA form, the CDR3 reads TGCGCCAGCAGCTACCAGACAGGACGAGAGACCCAGTACTTC. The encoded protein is CASSYQTGRETQYF.

CDR3 sequence reads: CASSLGLKNTGELFF. CDR3 nucleotides: TGCGCCAGCAGCTTAGGGCTGAAGAACACCGGGGAGCTGTTTTTT. The genes are TRBV5-1 and TRBJ2-2; unclear D gene. Trimming took off 2 bases at V and 1 base at J, with 9 bases between the two ends. The CDR3 is 15 amino acids. The germline gives CDR1 SGHRS, CDR2 YFSETQ.